The T cell receptor (beta chain) under discussion was sequenced for a study of beta chain features in type 1 diabetes. Study-wide context: Examination spanned about 110 million sorted cells from all samples.

This clone has a handful of counts. Its antigen remains unidentified. Germline CDR1 is SQVTM and CDR2 is ANQGSEA. The CDR3 is 16 amino acids. The trim removed 3 bases at V and 1 base at J, leaving 9 bases unmatched. Findings and caveats of the study: Comparison showed that naive, central memory and Treg TCRB repertoires appeared more similar among patients than among healthy donors. Whether HLA type affects TCRB rearrangement stayed undetermined in the present work. Within each of all four CD4+ subsets, Type 1 diabetes patients had TCRB CDR3s that were moderately but significantly shorter.

TCRB transcripts that were expressed got sequenced, as all of the isolated RNA had been reverse transcribed. Only in-frame clones appear in the TCRdb table, and some are missing; sequencing was by immunoSEQ multiplex PCR. Of around 250,000 clones detected, approximately 24% appear once; the ten largest clones hold around 0.011%. The source of this sequence is a woman younger than 45 with type 1 diabetes. The V and J genes are TRBV29-1 and TRBJ2-1; 7 nucleotides align to TRBD2. Material: naive CD4+ T cells from blood. DNA of the CDR3: TGCAGCGTTGACATATTTGGCGGGAGATCCTACAATGAGCAGTTCTTC. It encodes CSVDIFGGRSYNEQFF.